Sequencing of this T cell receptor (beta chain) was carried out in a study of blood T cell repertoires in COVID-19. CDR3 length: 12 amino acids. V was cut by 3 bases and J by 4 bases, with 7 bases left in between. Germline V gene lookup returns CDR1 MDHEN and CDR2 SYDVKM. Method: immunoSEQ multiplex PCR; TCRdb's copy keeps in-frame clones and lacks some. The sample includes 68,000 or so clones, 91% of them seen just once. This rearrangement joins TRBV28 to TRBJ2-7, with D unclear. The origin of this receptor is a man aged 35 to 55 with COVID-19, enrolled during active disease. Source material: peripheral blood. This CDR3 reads CASSLANYEQYF. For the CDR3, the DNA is TGTGCCAGCAGTTTGGCCAATTACGAGCAGTACTTC.